Listed below are T cell receptor beta chains from one sample, sequenced in a study of T cell repertoires in cytomegalovirus infection. These receptors' antigens are unknown. TCRdb fed the reads into MiXCR, producing one record per CDR3 protein. The sample has fewer than 950,000 distinct CDR3 sequences; about 31% are singletons. The source material was cultured CD8+ T cells from PBMCs, sampled from culture after CMV antigen stimulation. The receptors originated from a human donor in good health (CMV status not recorded). Some clones in this sample may be carry-over from other donors' samples. The CDR3 runs from the conserved cysteine through the conserved F or W. Fields, in order: CDR3 protein, V gene, J gene.

CDR3: CATTPGTGGLQPQHF
V: TRBV15
J: TRBJ1-5

CDR3: CASSLQGRGNTGELFF
V: TRBV4-1
J: TRBJ2-2

CDR3: CASSELGYTGELFF
V: TRBV2
J: TRBJ2-2

CDR3: CASSYFGFDRLGETQYF
V: TRBV6-6
J: TRBJ2-5

CDR3: CASSAGYEQYF
V: TRBV10-2
J: TRBJ2-7

CDR3: CASSWGGAYNEQFF
V: TRBV7-9
J: TRBJ2-1

CDR3: CASSPPQNSPLHF
V: TRBV27
J: TRBJ1-6

CDR3: CASSLVSRSSYEQYF
V: TRBV7-9
J: TRBJ2-7

CDR3: CSASGANHQPQHF
V: TRBV20-1
J: TRBJ1-5

CDR3: CASGSTPGGRSYNEQFF
V: TRBV12-5
J: TRBJ2-1

CDR3: CASSLRTGTDTQYF
V: TRBV12-3/TRBV12-4
J: TRBJ2-3

CDR3: CASSLGRESSYEQYF
V: TRBV7-2
J: TRBJ2-7

CDR3: CAISEATATGDEQFF
V: TRBV10-3
J: TRBJ2-1

CDR3: CASSPRTGGPSNEQFF
V: TRBV7-9
J: TRBJ2-1

CDR3: CASSQDPGRNQPQHF
V: TRBV4-1
J: TRBJ1-5

CDR3: CASSLSTRGQYF
V: TRBV7-9
J: TRBJ2-5

CDR3: CASSLAGLPSANSPLHF
V: TRBV5-5
J: TRBJ1-6

CDR3: CASSLSAGGYGEQYF
V: TRBV7-6
J: TRBJ2-7

CDR3: CASSLWSGGPNEQFF
V: TRBV27
J: TRBJ2-1

CDR3: CASTTAGLAGFYEQYF
V: TRBV11-2
J: TRBJ2-7

CDR3: CASSSRQGGVNEQYF
V: TRBV7-6
J: TRBJ2-7

CDR3: CSVARETQYF
V: TRBV29-1
J: TRBJ2-5

CDR3: CASSFSGPTYEQYF
V: TRBV5-1
J: TRBJ2-7

CDR3: CASSLAADNYGYTF
V: TRBV28
J: TRBJ1-2

CDR3: CASTHLGDGAFF
V: TRBV5-5
J: TRBJ1-1

CDR3: CASSLEVDPSDTQYF
V: TRBV11-2
J: TRBJ2-3

CDR3: CASSQDRPVNEKLFF
V: TRBV3-1
J: TRBJ1-4

CDR3: CASSLYPGANTEAFF
V: TRBV5-1
J: TRBJ1-1

CDR3: CASSSGQGVFF
V: TRBV28
J: TRBJ1-4

CDR3: CASSFQRHGTGELFF
V: TRBV5-1
J: TRBJ2-2

CDR3: CASSLVDSTDTQYF
V: TRBV5-6
J: TRBJ2-3

CDR3: CAISEPWQPQHF
V: TRBV10-3
J: TRBJ1-5

CDR3: CASSPGPSGANVLTF
V: TRBV6-1
J: TRBJ2-6

CDR3: CASSPTLSAGDTQYF
V: TRBV4-1
J: TRBJ2-3

CDR3: CASSQLKHEGQREGEQYF
V: TRBV7-6
J: TRBJ2-7

CDR3: CASNAGASYEQYF
V: TRBV7-9
J: TRBJ2-7

CDR3: CSVGGTGNGYGYTF
V: TRBV29-1
J: TRBJ1-2

CDR3: CASSQSVSTGATEAFF
V: TRBV7-9
J: TRBJ1-1